This TCR beta chain emerged from a study of coeliac disease. Study details: Disease groups: newly diagnosed active, refractory type I, gluten-free-diet controlled.

About this clone itself: What it binds is unknown.

Sequencing used immunoSEQ multiplex PCR; TCRdb keeps in-frame clones, though not all of them. The profile shows about 5,400 clones, roughly 54% of them singletons. Study results and caveats: Active celiac intraepithelial and lamina propria samples had lower TRB and TRG clonality than control samples.

The CDR3 extends over 11 amino acids. Between the trimmed V and J ends, which lost 7 bases and 5 bases, there was a span of 11 bases. Looked up from germline, CDR1 is SQVTM and CDR2 is ANQGSEA. The chain employs TRBV29-1 and TRBJ2-5, with D perhaps matching TRBD2 (6 bases). The sequence was obtained from a woman aged 25 to 39 with active celiac disease. The sequencing sample was made of intraepithelial lymphocytes from the gut. CDR3 bases: TGCAGCGCCGGGGGTTGGGAGACCCAGTACTTC. This gives the protein CSAGGWETQYF. Full variable domain (rest looked up from reference TRBV29-1 and TRBJ2-5): SAVISQKPSRDICQRGTSLTIQCQVDSQVTMMFWYRQQPGQSLTLIATANQGSEATYESGFVIDKFPISRPNLTFSTLTVSNMSPEDSSIYLCSAGGWETQYFGPGTRLLVL.